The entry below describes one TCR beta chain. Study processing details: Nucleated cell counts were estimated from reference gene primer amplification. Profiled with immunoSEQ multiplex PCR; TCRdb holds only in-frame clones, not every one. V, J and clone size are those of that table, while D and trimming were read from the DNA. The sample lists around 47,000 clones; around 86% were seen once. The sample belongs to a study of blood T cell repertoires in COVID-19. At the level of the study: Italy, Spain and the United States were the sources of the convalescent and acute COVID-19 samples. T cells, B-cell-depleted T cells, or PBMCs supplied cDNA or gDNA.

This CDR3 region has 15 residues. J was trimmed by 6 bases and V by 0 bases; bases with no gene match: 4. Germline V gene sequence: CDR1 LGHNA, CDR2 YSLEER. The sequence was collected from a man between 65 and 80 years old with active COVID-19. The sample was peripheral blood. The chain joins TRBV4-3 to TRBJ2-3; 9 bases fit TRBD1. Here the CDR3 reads CASSQDWDRADTQYF. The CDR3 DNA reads TGCGCCAGCAGCCAAGATTGGGACAGGGCGGATACGCAGTATTTT.